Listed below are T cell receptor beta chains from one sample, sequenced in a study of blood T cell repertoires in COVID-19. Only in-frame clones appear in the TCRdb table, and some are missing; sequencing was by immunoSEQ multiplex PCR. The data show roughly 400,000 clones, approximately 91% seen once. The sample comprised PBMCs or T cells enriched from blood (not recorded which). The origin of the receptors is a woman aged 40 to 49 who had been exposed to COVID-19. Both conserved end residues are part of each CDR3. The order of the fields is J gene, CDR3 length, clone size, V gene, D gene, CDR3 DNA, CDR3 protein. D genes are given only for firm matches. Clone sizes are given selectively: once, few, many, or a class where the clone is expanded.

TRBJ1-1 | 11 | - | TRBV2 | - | TGTGCCAGCAGTGACCTACCCGAAGCTTTCTTT | CASSDLPEAFF
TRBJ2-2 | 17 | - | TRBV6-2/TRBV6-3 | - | TGTGCCAGCAGTTATCCGTCTCTAGTCCCTTCCACCGGGGAGCTGTTTTTT | CASSYPSLVPSTGELFF
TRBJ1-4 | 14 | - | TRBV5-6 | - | TGTGCCAGCAGCTTAGGACAGACTAATGAAAAACTGTTTTTT | CASSLGQTNEKLFF
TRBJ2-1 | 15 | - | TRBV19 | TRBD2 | TGTGCCAGTAGTATAACTAGCGGGACTCCCAATGAGCAGTTCTTC | CASSITSGTPNEQFF
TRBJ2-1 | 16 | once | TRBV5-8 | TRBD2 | TGTGCCAGCAGCCTCGGGACTAGCGGGAGATATAATGAGCAGTTCTTC | CASSLGTSGRYNEQFF
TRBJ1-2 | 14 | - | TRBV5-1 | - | TGCGCCAGCAGCTTGGGTACAGCCTCCTATGGCTACACCTTC | CASSLGTASYGYTF
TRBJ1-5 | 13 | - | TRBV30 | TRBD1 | TGTGCCTGGAAAGACAGGGGCAATCAGCCCCAGCATTTT | CAWKDRGNQPQHF
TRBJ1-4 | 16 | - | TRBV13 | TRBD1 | TGTGCCAGCAGGTATCAAACAGGGGCGGCTAATGAAAAACTGTTTTTT | CASRYQTGAANEKLFF
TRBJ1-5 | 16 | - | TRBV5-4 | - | TGTGCCAGCAGCTCTCGCAGACAGTATAGCAATCAGCCCCAGCATTTT | CASSSRRQYSNQPQHF
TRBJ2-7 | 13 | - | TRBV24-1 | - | TGTGCCACCAGTGAACCAGGTTACCACGAGCAGTACTTC | CATSEPGYHEQYF
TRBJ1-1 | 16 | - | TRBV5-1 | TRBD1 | TGCGCCAGCAGCCCGAAGGGGGCAGATCTTAACACTGAAGCTTTCTTT | CASSPKGADLNTEAFF
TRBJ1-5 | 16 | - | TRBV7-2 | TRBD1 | TGTGCCAGCAGCTTACTTAGGGGGCGAGCGGATCAGCCCCAGCATTTT | CASSLLRGRADQPQHF
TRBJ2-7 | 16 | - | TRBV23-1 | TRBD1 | TGCGCCAGCAGTCACACCAGGGGGACAGGGCCGGGAGAGCAGTACTTC | CASSHTRGTGPGEQYF
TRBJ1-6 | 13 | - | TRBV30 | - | TGTGCCTGCATTCGGGACAATAGTTCACCCCTCCACTTT | CACIRDNSSPLHF
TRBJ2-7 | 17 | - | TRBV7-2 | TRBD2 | TGTGCCAGCAGCCCCCGGGTAGCGGGATACGCTCCTCACGAGCAGTACTTC | CASSPRVAGYAPHEQYF
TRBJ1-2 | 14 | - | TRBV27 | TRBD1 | TGTGCCAGCAGTTTCGGGCAGGGGGACTATGGCTACACCTTC | CASSFGQGDYGYTF
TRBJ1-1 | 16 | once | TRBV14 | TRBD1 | TGTGCCAGCAGTCCTACAGGGGGCGCCATGACCACTGAAGCTTTCTTT | CASSPTGGAMTTEAFF
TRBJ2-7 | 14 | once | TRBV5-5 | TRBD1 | TGTGCCAGCAGTACGAGGACAGGCGTGGACGAGCAGTACTTC | CASSTRTGVDEQYF
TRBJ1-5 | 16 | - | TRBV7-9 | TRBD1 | TGTGCCAGCAGCCGCGGACAGGGGCGAAGCAATCAGCCCCAGCATTTT | CASSRGQGRSNQPQHF
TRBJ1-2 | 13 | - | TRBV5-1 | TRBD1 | TGCGCCAGCAGCCGGGGACAGGATGGAGGCTACACCTTC | CASSRGQDGGYTF
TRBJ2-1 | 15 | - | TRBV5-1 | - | TGCGCCAGCAGAAGACTAGAAACAGGATCAAATGAGCAGTTCTTC | CASRRLETGSNEQFF
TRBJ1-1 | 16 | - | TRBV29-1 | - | TGCAGCGTTACCCGGGGGGCCTTATCTTCGAACACTGAAGCTTTCTTT | CSVTRGALSSNTEAFF
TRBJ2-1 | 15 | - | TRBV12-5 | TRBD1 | TGTGCTAGTGGTTTGGCAAGGGGGCAGATCAATGAGCAGTTCTTC | CASGLARGQINEQFF